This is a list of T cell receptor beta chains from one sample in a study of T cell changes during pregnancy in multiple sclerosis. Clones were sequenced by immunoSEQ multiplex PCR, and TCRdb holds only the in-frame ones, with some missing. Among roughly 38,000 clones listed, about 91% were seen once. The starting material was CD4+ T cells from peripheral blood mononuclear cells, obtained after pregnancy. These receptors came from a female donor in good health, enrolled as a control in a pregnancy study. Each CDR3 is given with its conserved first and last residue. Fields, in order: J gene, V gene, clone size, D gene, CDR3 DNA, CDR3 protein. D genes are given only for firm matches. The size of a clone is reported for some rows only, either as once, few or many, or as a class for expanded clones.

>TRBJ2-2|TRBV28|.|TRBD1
TGTGCCAGCAGCCTCAGGACCGGGACAGAAACCGGGGAGCTGTTTTTT
CASSLRTGTETGELFF
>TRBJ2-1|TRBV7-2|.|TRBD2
TGTGCCAGCGGGAAGCGGGGCTACAATGAGCAGTTCTTC
CASGKRGYNEQFF
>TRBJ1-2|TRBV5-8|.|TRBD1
TGTGCCAGCAGCTTGGTGACGGGACAGGTAACCTATGGCTACACCTTC
CASSLVTGQVTYGYTF
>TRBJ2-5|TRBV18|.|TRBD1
TGTGCCAGCTCACCTCTCGGGACAGGGCTTCGGGAGACCCAGTACTTC
CASSPLGTGLRETQYF
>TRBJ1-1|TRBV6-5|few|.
TGTGCCAGCAGCATTACAGGGTTGAACACTGAAGCTTTCTTT
CASSITGLNTEAFF
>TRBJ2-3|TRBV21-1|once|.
TGTGCCAGCAGCAACAACACAGATACGCAGTATTTT
CASSNNTDTQYF
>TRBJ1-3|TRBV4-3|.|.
TGCGCCAGCAGCCAGGCCGGGAGAAACACCATATATTTT
CASSQAGRNTIYF
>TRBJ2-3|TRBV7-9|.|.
TGTGCCAGCAGTCCTATTGGGGGCAGGCGTTCAGATACGCAGTATTTT
CASSPIGGRRSDTQYF
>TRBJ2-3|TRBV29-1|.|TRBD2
TGCAGCGTCCCGGGACTAGCAGACGCTAGCACAGATACGCAGTATTTT
CSVPGLADASTDTQYF
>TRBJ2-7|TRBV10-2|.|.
TGCGCCAGCAGCGTATACCGGGGGAGCTCCTACGAGCAGTACTTC
CASSVYRGSSYEQYF
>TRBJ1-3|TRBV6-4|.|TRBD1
TGTGCCAGCAGTGACGCTACAGGGGATTTCTCTGGAAACACCATATATTTT
CASSDATGDFSGNTIYF
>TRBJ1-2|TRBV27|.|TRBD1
TGTGCCAGCACCCTGACCCCGGGACAGGGATTCTATGGCTACACCTTC
CASTLTPGQGFYGYTF
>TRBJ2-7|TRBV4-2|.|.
TGTGCCAGCAGCCAAGACTCCGGTTCCTACGAGCAGTACTTC
CASSQDSGSYEQYF
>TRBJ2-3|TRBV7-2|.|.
TGTGCCACGGGAACTAGCACAGATACGCAGTATTTT
CATGTSTDTQYF
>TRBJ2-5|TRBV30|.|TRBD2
TGTGCCTGGAGTACGGCCGGGACTAGTCAAGAGACCCAGTACTTC
CAWSTAGTSQETQYF
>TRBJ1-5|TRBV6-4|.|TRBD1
TGTGCCAGCAGTGAACAAGACAGGGTAAGTCAGCCCCAGCATTTT
CASSEQDRVSQPQHF
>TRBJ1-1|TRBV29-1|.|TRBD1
TGCAGCGTGGGACAGGGAAGGACTGAAGCTTTCTTT
CSVGQGRTEAFF
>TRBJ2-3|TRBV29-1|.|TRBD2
TGCAGCGGAACTAGCGGGAGTACCGATACGCAGTATTTT
CSGTSGSTDTQYF
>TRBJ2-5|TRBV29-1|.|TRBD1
TGCAGCGCGTCCGGGACAGGAGAGACCCAGTACTTC
CSASGTGETQYF
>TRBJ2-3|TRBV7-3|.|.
TGTGCCAGCAGCCCTCGGGGTAGCGGCACAGATACGCAGTATTTT
CASSPRGSGTDTQYF
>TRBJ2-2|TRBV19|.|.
TGTGCCAGTAGTAACCCCGAGCGCGGGGAGCTGTTTTTT
CASSNPERGELFF
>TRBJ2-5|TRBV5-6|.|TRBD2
TGTGCCAGCAGCGCTAACGCGGGGGGAGGGACCCAGTACTTC
CASSANAGGGTQYF
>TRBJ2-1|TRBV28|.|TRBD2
TGTGCCAGCAGTCTTCTGAGAGTAGCGGGGGGTGATGAGCAGTTCTTC
CASSLLRVAGGDEQFF
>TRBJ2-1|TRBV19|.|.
TGTGCCAGTAGAGAGAGAAATGAGCAGTTCTTC
CASRERNEQFF
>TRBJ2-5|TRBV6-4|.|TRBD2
TGTGCCAGCAGCATGTTGGGAGGGGAGACCCAGTACTTC
CASSMLGGETQYF
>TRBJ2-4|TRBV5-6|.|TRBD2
TGTGCCAGCAGGTCAAGGCGGGAGGGGACCAAAAACATTCAGTACTTC
CASRSRREGTKNIQYF
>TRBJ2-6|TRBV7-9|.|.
TGTGCCAGCAGCCGAATACGGGGCTCTGGGGCCAACGTCCTGACTTTC
CASSRIRGSGANVLTF
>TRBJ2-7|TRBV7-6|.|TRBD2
TGTGCCAGCAGCTTAGAGCGGGGGGAGTCCTACGAGCAGTACTTC
CASSLERGESYEQYF
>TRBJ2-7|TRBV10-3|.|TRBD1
TGTGCCATCAGGGCAGCCGGGACAGTATCCTACGAGCAGTACTTC
CAIRAAGTVSYEQYF
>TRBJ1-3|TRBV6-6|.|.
TGTGCCAGCAGTTTCAGGGTCTCTGGAAACACCATATATTTT
CASSFRVSGNTIYF
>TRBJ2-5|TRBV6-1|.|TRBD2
TGTGCCAGCAGTGAGGGGGGGATTCAAGAGACCCAGTACTTC
CASSEGGIQETQYF
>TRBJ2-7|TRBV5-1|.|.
TGCGCCAGCAGCTTGGGTTCCAACGAGCAGTACTTC
CASSLGSNEQYF
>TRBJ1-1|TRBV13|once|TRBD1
TGTGCCAGCAGCCCCTTACAGGGGACGTGGAACACTGAAGCTTTCTTT
CASSPLQGTWNTEAFF
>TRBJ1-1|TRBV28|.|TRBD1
TGTGCCAGCAGTTTGAGGGCAGGGGGAATGTGGACTGAAGCTTTCTTT
CASSLRAGGMWTEAFF
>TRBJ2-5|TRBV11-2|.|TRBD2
TGTGCCAGCAGCTCGGGACTAGCGGGGCCCCAAGAGACCCAGTACTTC
CASSSGLAGPQETQYF
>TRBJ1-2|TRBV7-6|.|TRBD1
TGTGCCAGCAGCCAGGGACAGGGGGCGAGAAATGGCTACACCTTC
CASSQGQGARNGYTF
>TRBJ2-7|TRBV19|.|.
TGTGCCAGTAGTATAAGTCAAACCACTTACGAGCAGTACTTC
CASSISQTTYEQYF
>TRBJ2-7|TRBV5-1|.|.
TGCGCCAGCAGCCTGGCCGGGACACCCCTTTACGAGCAGTACTTC
CASSLAGTPLYEQYF
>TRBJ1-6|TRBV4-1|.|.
TGCGCCAGCAGCCAAGATAGGGGTTCACCCCTCCACTTT
CASSQDRGSPLHF
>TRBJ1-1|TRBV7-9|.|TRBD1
TGTGCCAGCAGTTTGGACAGGGCCACTGAAGCTTTCTTT
CASSLDRATEAFF
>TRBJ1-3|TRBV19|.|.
TGTGCCAGTAGTTCGCGCCGCTCTGGAAACACCATATATTTT
CASSSRRSGNTIYF
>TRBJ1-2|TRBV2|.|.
TGTGCCAGCAGTGGAGGACAATCCTATGGCTACACCTTC
CASSGGQSYGYTF